This TCR beta chain was sequenced in a study of identical twins. This clonotype has only a few counts. TCRdb recomputed calls from the 5' RACE reads with MiXCR, one row per CDR3 protein. Of about 690,000 distinct CDR3 sequences listed, approximately 6.1% are singletons. CDR1 MGHRA and CDR2 YSYEKL come from the germline V gene. This CDR3 contains 14 residues. V was shortened by 0 bases and J by 6 bases, with 9 bases between the two germline ends. V and J are TRBV4-1 and TRBJ2-1, with unresolved D. The source is a man aged 18 to 30 in good health. What was sequenced was naive T cells sorted from blood. CDR3 sequence reads: CASSQDITSNEQFF. The CDR3 bases are TGCGCCAGCAGCCAAGATATTACCTCCAATGAGCAGTTCTTC.